The 20 T cell receptor beta chains listed next were all sequenced from one sample in a study of identical twins. TCRdb ran MiXCR on the 5' RACE reads and lists one entry per CDR3 protein. The sample gives 350,000 or so distinct CDR3 sequences, 8.5% to 10% of which show up once; approximately 9.3% is in the top ten. Input material: naive T cells sorted from blood. The source of these receptors is a woman aged 45-60 years in good health.

This clonotype was seen ten or more times. The V gene is TRBV12-3 or TRBV12-4, the J gene TRBJ1-1; D remains unclear. Deletions cut 10 bases from V and 0 bases from J, with 21 bases between. The CDR3 has 16 residues. In nucleotides, the CDR3 is TGTGCCACCCTGCGGGTTGGTGGCTGGATGAACACTGAAGCTTTCTTT. This sequence encodes CATLRVGGWMNTEAFF.

The chain links TRBV19 to TRBJ2-1, with 8 bases identical to TRBD2. This CDR3 comprises 15 residues. Germline V gene lookup returns CDR1 LNHDA and CDR2 SQIVND (reference sequence). The J segment lost 4 bases and the V segment lost 4 bases, leaving 6 bases of the junction unmatched. Here the CDR3 DNA reads TGTGCCAGTAGTAGAACTAGCGGAGCTTACAATGAGCAGTTCTTC. Its protein product is CASSRTSGAYNEQFF.

Many counts were recorded for this clonotype. The chain has TRBV6-5 and TRBJ2-1, with 9 bases identical to TRBD1. Germline CDR1 and CDR2: MNHEY and SVGAGI. This CDR3 contains 15 residues. V gave up 8 bases and J gave up 8 bases; unmatched junction bases: 13. Here the CDR3 DNA reads TGTGCCAGCGGGGTCCCGGGACAGGGTACAGATGAGCAGTTCTTC. Translated, it gives CASGVPGQGTDEQFF.

This chain uses TRBV24-1 with TRBJ2-7, with 9 nucleotides matching TRBD2. CDR3 size: 14 residues. The V gene end was trimmed by 5 bases and the J gene end by 2 bases; junction bases not matched to a gene: 3. Germline assignment: CDR1 KGHDR and CDR2 SFDVKD. This chain's CDR3 is CATSVSGRTYEQYF. The DNA for the CDR3 is TGTGCCACCAGTGTAAGCGGGAGGACCTACGAGCAGTACTTC.

The J gene is TRBJ2-1, the V gene TRBV7-9, with D unresolved. Germline V gene lookup returns CDR1 SEHNR and CDR2 FQNEAQ (reference sequence). The CDR3 length is 13 residues. The V end lost 5 bases, the J end lost 10 bases, and 15 bases lay between the germline ends. CDR3 protein: CASSPLVSQEQFF. As DNA, the CDR3 is TGTGCCAGCAGCCCCTTGGTCTCGCAGGAGCAGTTCTTC.

In this sample, this clonotype turned up a few times. The chain has TRBV9 and TRBJ2-1, with 9 nucleotides matching TRBD2. CDR1 and CDR2 from the germline V gene are SGDLS and YYNGEE. V lost 2 bases, J lost 7 bases, and 7 bases stayed unmatched. This CDR3 comprises 15 residues. DNA of the CDR3: TGTGCCAGCAGCGTTAGCGGGAGTGAAAAAAATGAGCAGTTCTTC. Translated: CASSVSGSEKNEQFF.

This clonotype has more than one count but fewer than ten. The chain joins TRBV4-1 to TRBJ1-1, with 12 nucleotides matching TRBD1. The germline V gene encodes CDR1 MGHRA and CDR2 YSYEKL. This CDR3 spans 15 amino acids. Germline trimming cut 6 bases from V and 3 bases from J; bases unmatched to any gene: 5. CDR3 bases: TGCGCCAGCAGACCGGGACAGGGGGCCCACACTGAAGCTTTCTTT. It yields the protein CASRPGQGAHTEAFF.

This clonotype was observed a handful of times. The V and J genes are TRBV6-5 and TRBJ2-7; 10 nucleotides line up with TRBD2. V shed 6 bases and J 2 bases; nucleotides not matched to a gene: 7. Germline V gives CDR1 MNHEY, CDR2 SVGAGI. This CDR3 has 15 amino acids. DNA for the CDR3: TGTGCCAGCAGATCCCTAGCGGGAGAAACCTACGAGCAGTACTTC. It is translated as CASRSLAGETYEQYF.

For the CDR3, the DNA is TGTGCCACCAGCAGAGGAGGGGCGCTCCCGGCCTACGAGCAGTACTTC. It is translated as CATSRGGALPAYEQYF. The chain combines TRBV15 with TRBJ2-7; D possibly uses TRBD1 or TRBD2 (5 bases each). Germline lookup yields CDR1 LNHNV and CDR2 YYDKDF (reference sequence). The CDR3 totals 16 residues. V was clipped by 1 base and J by 2 bases, with 15 bases between them. Variable domain in full (rest from reference TRBV15 and TRBJ2-7): DAMVIQNPRYQVTQFGKPVTLSCSQTLNHNVMYWYQQKSSQAPKLLFHYYDKDFNNEADTPDNFQSRRPNTSFCFLDIRSPGLGDTAMYLCATSRGGALPAYEQYFGPGTRLTVT.

This sequence joins TRBV6-5 and TRBJ2-7; 14 nucleotides agree with TRBD2. J gave up 5 bases and V 6 bases, and 6 bases lay outside the gene matches. This CDR3 comprises 15 residues. Germline assignment: CDR1 MNHEY and CDR2 SVGAGI. The CDR3 DNA reads as TGTGCCAGCAGCACAGGACTAGCGGGAGGTAACGAGCAGTACTTC. Translating it yields CASSTGLAGGNEQYF.

This chain joins TRBV20-1 and TRBJ2-1; 14 nucleotides match TRBD2. The CDR3 loop spans 20 amino acids. V dropped 1 base and J dropped 2; count of bases not matched to a gene: 13. Germline V gives CDR1 DFQATT, CDR2 SNEGSKA (reference sequence). CDR3 bases: TGCAGTGCTAGAGTCCGGGAGCGAGGGACTAGCGGGAGACCCTACAATGAGCAGTTCTTC. Its translation is CSARVRERGTSGRPYNEQFF.

This chain connects TRBV6-5 to TRBJ2-5; 9 nucleotides line up with TRBD1. V shed 6 bases, J shed 5 bases, and the junction held 13 bases outside the gene matches. The CDR3 has 16 residues. CDR1 MNHEY and CDR2 SVGAGI come from the germline V gene. This CDR3 reads CASSSPGQGWDETQYF. In DNA, the CDR3 is TGTGCCAGCAGCTCACCCGGACAGGGGTGGGACGAGACCCAGTACTTC.

This clonotype was recorded many times. V is TRBV20-1 and J is TRBJ1-3; maybe TRBD1 (5 bases). CDR1 and CDR2 (germline): DFQATT, SNEGSKA (reference sequence). The V end lost 3 bases, the J end lost 2 bases, and 17 bases lay between the germline ends. The CDR3 has 16 residues. CDR3 coding DNA: TGCAGTGCTAGCGCTCCAGGGAGCTCACCTGGAAACACCATATATTTT. Amino acids: CSASAPGSSPGNTIYF.

The rearrangement joins TRBV24-1 to TRBJ2-1; no clear D gene. Trimming stripped 0 bases from V and 10 bases from J, with 12 bases between. The CDR3 totals 14 residues. Germline CDR1 and CDR2: KGHDR and SFDVKD. CDR3 DNA sequence: TGTGCCACCAGTGATTTGCAGGCTAGTTTCGAGCAGTTCTTC. It codes for CATSDLQASFEQFF.

This clonotype was observed a few times. The chain uses TRBV3-1 and TRBJ2-2; maybe TRBD2 (5 bases). CDR1 is LGHDT, CDR2 YNNKEL, per germline (reference sequence). The CDR3 sequence is 17 residues long. Trimming took 4 bases from V and 0 from J, leaving 15 bases between them. CDR3 bases: TGTGCCAGCAGCCCAGAAAGGGTAGCGTCGAACACCGGGGAGCTGTTTTTT. Translation gives CASSPERVASNTGELFF. The whole variable domain, remainder taken from reference TRBV3-1 and TRBJ2-2, is DTAVSQTPKYLVTQMGNDKSIKCEQNLGHDTMYWYKQDSKKFLKIMFSYNNKELIINETVPNRFSPKSPDKAHLNLHINSLELGDSAVYFCASSPERVASNTGELFFGEGSRLTVL.

This clonotype was counted at least ten times. In DNA, the CDR3 is TGCGCCAGCAGCTCAGCGGGCCTGACCTACAATGAGCAGTTCTTC. This sequence encodes CASSSAGLTYNEQFF. This chain joins TRBV5-1 and TRBJ2-1; maybe TRBD2 (6 bases). The ends were cut back, 3 bases at V and 2 bases at J, with 12 bases in the middle. Germline CDR1 and CDR2: SGHRS and YFSETQ. This CDR3 has 15 amino acids.

This clonotype came up many times. The V gene is TRBV7-9, the J gene TRBJ2-5, with D maybe TRBD1 (5 bases). This CDR3 is built from 14 residues. V lost 6 bases, J lost 1 base, and 12 bases lay in between. Germline V gene data show CDR1 as SEHNR and CDR2 as FQNEAQ (reference sequence). The CDR3 DNA reads TGTGCCAGCAGACTTCAGGGATCCCAAGAGACCCAGTACTTC. Encoded protein: CASRLQGSQETQYF.

The table lists this clonotype with a few counts. The J gene is TRBJ2-1, the V gene TRBV11-2; TRBD2 is a possible D gene (6 bases). V lost 2 bases to trimming and J lost 4 bases, with 15 bases between them. There are 16 residues in the CDR3. The V gene's germline CDR1 is SGHAT and CDR2 FQNNGV. CDR3 sequence (DNA): TGTGCCAGCAGCTTACTTCCTGGCGGGGAATACAATGAGCAGTTCTTC. Amino acids: CASSLLPGGEYNEQFF.

This chain connects TRBV23-1 to TRBJ2-7, with 7 bases lining up with TRBD2. TRBV23-1 is an open reading frame whose function is uncertain. After removal of 8 bases from V and 4 bases from J, the junction contained 14 bases not matched to a gene. The CDR3 totals 15 residues. CDR3 sequence: CASGPWGLPIYEQYV. The CDR3 DNA reads as TGCGCCAGCGGACCATGGGGACTACCCATATACGAGCAGTACGTC.

In this sample, this clonotype turned up a few times. The chain is built from TRBV24-1 and TRBJ2-1; no reliable D call. Trimming took off 0 bases at V and 6 bases at J, with 5 bases between the two ends. The germline V gene encodes CDR1 KGHDR and CDR2 SFDVKD. The CDR3 spans 13 residues. CDR3 amino acids: CATSDLRANEQFF. The DNA for the CDR3 is TGTGCCACCAGTGATTTGAGGGCCAATGAGCAGTTCTTC.